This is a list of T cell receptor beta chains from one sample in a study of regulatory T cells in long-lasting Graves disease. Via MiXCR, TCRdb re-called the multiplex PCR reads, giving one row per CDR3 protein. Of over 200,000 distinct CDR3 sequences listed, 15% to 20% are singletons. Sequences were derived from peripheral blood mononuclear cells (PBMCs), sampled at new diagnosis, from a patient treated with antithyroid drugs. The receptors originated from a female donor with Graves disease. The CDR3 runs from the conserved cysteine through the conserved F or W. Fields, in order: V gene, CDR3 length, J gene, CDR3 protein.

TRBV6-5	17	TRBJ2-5	CASSYPYGIPEKETQYF
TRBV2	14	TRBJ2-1	CASADTLANNEQFF
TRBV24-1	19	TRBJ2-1	CATSDPGLAGTSAYNEQFF
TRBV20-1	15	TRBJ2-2	CSASREGGTPGELFF
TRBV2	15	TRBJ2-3	CASPGTTVDMDTQYF
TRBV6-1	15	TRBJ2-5	CASRRTRTSQETQYF
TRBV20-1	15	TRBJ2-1	CSAREKTGFYNEQFF
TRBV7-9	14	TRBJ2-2	CASSLTSSTGELFF
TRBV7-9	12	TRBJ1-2	CASSLLRDGYTF
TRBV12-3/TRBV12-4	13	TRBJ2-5	CASSLDRDETQYF
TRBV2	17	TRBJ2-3	CASSEPSGLPTANTQYF
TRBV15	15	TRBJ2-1	CATSRAGAPYNEQFF
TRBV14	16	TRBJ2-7	CASSQDWGAGRNEQYF
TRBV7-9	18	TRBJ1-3	CASSSLKTGTGSGNTIYF
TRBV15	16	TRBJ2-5	CATSRNSGTGVETQYF
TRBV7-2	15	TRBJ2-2	CASSLAGEGSGELFF
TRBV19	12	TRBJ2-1	CASSIGGNEQFF
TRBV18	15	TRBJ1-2	CASSPSGDRGYGYTF
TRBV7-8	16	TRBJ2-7	CASSYVLGTATYEQYF
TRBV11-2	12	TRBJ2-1	CASGRGYNEQFF
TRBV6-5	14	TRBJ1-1	CASSYSTGVTEAFF
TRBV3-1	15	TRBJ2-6	CASSQVYSGANVLTF
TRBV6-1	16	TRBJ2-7	CASSETPGGYSYEQYF
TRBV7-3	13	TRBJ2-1	CASSLGPSGEQFF